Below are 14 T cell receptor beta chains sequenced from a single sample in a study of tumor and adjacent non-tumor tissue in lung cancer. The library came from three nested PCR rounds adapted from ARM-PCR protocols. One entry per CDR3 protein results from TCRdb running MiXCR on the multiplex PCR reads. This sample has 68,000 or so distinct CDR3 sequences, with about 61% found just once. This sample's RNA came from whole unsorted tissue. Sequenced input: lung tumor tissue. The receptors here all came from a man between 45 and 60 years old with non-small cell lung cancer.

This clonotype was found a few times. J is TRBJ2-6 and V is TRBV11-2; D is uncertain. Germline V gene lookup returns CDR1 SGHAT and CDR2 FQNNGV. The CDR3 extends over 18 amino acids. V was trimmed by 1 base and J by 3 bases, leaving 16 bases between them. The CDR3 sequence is CASSLGGLPAIGANVLTF. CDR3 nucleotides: TGTGCCAGCAGCTTAGGAGGCCTGCCAGCAATTGGGGCCAACGTCCTGACTTTC.

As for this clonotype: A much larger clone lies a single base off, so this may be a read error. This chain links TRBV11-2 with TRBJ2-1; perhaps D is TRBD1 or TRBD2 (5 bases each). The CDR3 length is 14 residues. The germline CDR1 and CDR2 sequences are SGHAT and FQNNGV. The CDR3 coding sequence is TGTACCAGCAGCTTTGGGACCTCGTACAATGAGCAGTTCTTC. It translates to CTSSFGTSYNEQFF. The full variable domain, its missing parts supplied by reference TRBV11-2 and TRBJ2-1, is EAGVAQSPRYKIIEKRQSVAFWCNPISGHATLYWYQQILGQGPKLLIQFQNNGVVDDSQLPKDRFSAERLKGVDSTLKIQPAKLEDSAVYLCTSSFGTSYNEQFFGPGTRLTVL.

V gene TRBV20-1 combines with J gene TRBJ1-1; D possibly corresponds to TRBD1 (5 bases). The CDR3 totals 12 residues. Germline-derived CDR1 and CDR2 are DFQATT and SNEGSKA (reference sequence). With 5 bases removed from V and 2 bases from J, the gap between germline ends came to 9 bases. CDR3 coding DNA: TGCAGTGCTCCGCAGGGTAACACTGAAGCTTTCTTT. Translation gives CSAPQGNTEAFF.

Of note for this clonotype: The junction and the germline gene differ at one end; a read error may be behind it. This CDR3 reads CASTDSGSYNSPPHF. The CDR3 nucleotides read TGTGCCAGCACTGACTCCGGATCCTATAATTCACCCCCCCACTTT. This rearrangement joins TRBV6-6 to TRBJ1-6; D gene unclear. This CDR3 has 15 amino acids. Germline CDR1 MNHNY, CDR2 SVGAGI (reference sequence).

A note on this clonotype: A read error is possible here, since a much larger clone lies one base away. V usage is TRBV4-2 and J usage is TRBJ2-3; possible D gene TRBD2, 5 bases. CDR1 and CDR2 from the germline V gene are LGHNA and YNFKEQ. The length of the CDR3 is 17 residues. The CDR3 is CDSSHAHSGPSTDTQYF. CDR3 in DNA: TGTGACAGCAGCCACGCACACAGCGGCCCTAGCACAGATACGCAGTATTTT.

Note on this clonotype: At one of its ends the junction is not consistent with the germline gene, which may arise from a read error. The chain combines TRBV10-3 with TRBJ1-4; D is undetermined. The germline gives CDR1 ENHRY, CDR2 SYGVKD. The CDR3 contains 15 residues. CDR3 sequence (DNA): TGTGCCGTCAGTGAGAGGAGACATGAGAATGAAAAACTGTTTTTT. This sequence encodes CAVSERRHENEKLFF.

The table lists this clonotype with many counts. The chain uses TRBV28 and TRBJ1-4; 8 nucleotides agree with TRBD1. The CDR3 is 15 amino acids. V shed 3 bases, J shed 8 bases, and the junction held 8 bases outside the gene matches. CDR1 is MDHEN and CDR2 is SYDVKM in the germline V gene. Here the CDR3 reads CASSLTGQVVEKLFF. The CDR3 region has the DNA TGTGCCAGCAGTTTGACGGGACAGGTAGTCGAAAAACTGTTTTTT.

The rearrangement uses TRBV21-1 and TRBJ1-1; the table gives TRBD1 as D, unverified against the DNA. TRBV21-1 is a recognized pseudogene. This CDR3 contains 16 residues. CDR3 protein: CASTRSQGRGDTEAFF. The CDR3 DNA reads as TGTGCCAGCACCAGATCTCAGGGGCGGGGGGACACTGAAGCTTTCTTT.

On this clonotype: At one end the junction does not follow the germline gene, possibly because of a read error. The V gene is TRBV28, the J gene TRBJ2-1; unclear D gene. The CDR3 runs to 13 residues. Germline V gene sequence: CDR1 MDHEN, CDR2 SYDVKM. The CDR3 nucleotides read TGTGTCAGCAGCCCCCCTGTGACCAATGAGCAGTTCTTC. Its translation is CVSSPPVTNEQFF.

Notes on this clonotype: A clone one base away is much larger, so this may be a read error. CDR3 protein: CAIGERTGRTEAFF. The CDR3 DNA is TGTGCCATCGGTGAGAGGACAGGCCGGACTGAAGCTTTCTTT. The chain links TRBV10-3 to TRBJ1-1, with TRBD1 matching over 7 bases. CDR1 is ENHRY and CDR2 is SYGVKD in the germline V gene. The CDR3 is 14 residues long.

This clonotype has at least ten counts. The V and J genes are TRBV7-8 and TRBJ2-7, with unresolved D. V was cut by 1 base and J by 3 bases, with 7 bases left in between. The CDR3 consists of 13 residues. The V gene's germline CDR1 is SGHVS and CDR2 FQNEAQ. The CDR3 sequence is CASSLVPGYEQYF. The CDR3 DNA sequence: TGTGCCAGCAGCTTAGTTCCGGGCTACGAGCAGTACTTC.

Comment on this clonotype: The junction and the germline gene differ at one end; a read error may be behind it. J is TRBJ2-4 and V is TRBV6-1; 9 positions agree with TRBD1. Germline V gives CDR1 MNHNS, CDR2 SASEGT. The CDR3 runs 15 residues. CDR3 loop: CPSSEGQGGQNIQYF. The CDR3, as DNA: TGTCCCAGCAGTGAGGGACAGGGTGGGCAAAACATTCAGTACTTC.

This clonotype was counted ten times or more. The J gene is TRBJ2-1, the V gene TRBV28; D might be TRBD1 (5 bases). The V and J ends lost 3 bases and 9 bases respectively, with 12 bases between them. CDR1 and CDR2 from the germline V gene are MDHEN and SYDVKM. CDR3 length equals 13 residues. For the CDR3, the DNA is TGTGCCAGCAGTTTGCCCAGGGTTGCTGAGCAGTTCTTC. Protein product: CASSLPRVAEQFF.

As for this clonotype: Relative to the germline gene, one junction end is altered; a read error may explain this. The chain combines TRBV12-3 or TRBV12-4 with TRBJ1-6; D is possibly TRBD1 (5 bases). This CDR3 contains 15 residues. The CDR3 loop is CASSYRREGNSSLHF. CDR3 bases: TGTGCCAGCAGTTACAGGCGAGAGGGCAATTCATCCCTCCATTTT.